This T cell receptor (beta chain) was identified in a study of CD4 and CD8 cells across lung adenocarcinoma regions. TCRdb reprocessed the PCR reads via MiXCR and lists one record per CDR3 protein. The table includes some 11,000 distinct CDR3 sequences, approximately 63% detected once. Comment on this clonotype: A read error may account for a junction end that differs from germline.

Donors had localized lung adenocarcinoma, a non-small cell lung cancer. The TCR was taken from a male donor with lung adenocarcinoma. The CD4 and CD8 labels of this study may be unreliable. The sample was CD8+ T cells from the margin of a lung tumor.

CDR3: CASSESAGRYNEQFF. The CDR3 DNA sequence: TGTGCCAGCAGTGAGTCGGCAGGGAGGTACAATGAGCAGTTCTTC. The chain employs TRBV10-3 and TRBJ2-1; tentatively, D is TRBD2 (6 bases). The CDR3 is 15 amino acids. Per germline, CDR1 ENHRY and CDR2 SYGVKD.